These 13 T cell receptor beta chains originate from one sample sequenced in a study of response to subunit inactivated influenza vaccine. From the RT-PCR reads, TCRdb called clonotypes with MiXCR, one entry per CDR3 protein. The table includes almost 600,000 distinct CDR3 sequences, about 15% detected once. The sample in question was PBMCs from blood, obtained roughly 13 days after vaccination. Receptors were obtained from a man aged 45-60 years who received an inactivated influenza vaccine.

This clonotype has just a few counts. In DNA, the CDR3 is TGTGCCAGCACCCCTTCCCGGGACAGGGGGGGAGAGCAGATGAACACTGAAGCTTTCTTT. Translation gives CASTPSRDRGGEQMNTEAFF. The chain carries TRBV12-3 or TRBV12-4 and TRBJ1-1, with TRBD1 identical over 11 bases. Germline trimming cut 7 bases from V and 0 bases from J; bases unmatched to any gene: 19. CDR3 length: 20 residues.

The rearrangement links TRBV30 to TRBJ2-3, with 7 positions matching TRBD2. CDR1 and CDR2 (germline): GTSNPN, SVGIG (reference sequence). V shed 4 bases, J shed 5 bases, and the junction held 9 bases outside the gene matches. This CDR3 is built from 14 residues. CDR3 nucleotides: TGTGCCTGGAACTCTCCCAAGCGGGGAGATACGCAGTATTTT. Translation: CAWNSPKRGDTQYF.

This clonotype was detected only a few times. As DNA, the CDR3 is TGTGCCAGCAGCCTCGACAGTCCTCCCTATGGCTACACCTTC. It specifies CASSLDSPPYGYTF. The rearrangement joins TRBV6-1 to TRBJ1-2, with D perhaps TRBD1 (5 bases). Germline lookup yields CDR1 MNHNS and CDR2 SASEGT. The CDR3 sequence is 14 residues long. The V gene lost 6 bases and the J gene lost 4 bases, with 15 bases spanning the gap.

This clonotype appeared a few times. The CDR3 sequence is CASSYAPGVYTEAFF. As DNA, the CDR3 is TGTGCCAGCTCATACGCTCCAGGGGTGTACACTGAAGCTTTCTTT. V gene TRBV18 combines with J gene TRBJ1-1; D perhaps matches TRBD1 (6 bases). V lost 5 bases and J lost 3, with 16 bases in between. CDR1 is KGHSH, CDR2 LQKENI, per germline. This CDR3 region has 15 residues. The whole variable domain, remainder taken from reference TRBV18 and TRBJ1-1, is NAGVMQNPRHLVRRRGQEARLRCSPMKGHSHVYWYRQLPEEGLKFMVYLQKENIIDESGMPKERFSAEFPKEGPSILRIQQVVRGDSAAYFCASSYAPGVYTEAFFGQGTRLTVV.

The V call is TRBV7-8, the J call TRBJ2-5; D remains ambiguous. V shed 6 bases and J shed 4 bases, with 12 bases lying between them. Germline CDR1 and CDR2: SGHVS and FQNEAQ. CDR3 length: 13 residues. The CDR3 reads CASSLSAAETQYF. The DNA for the CDR3 is TGTGCCAGCAGTCTTTCAGCTGCAGAGACCCAGTACTTC.

This clonotype was seen a few times. The rearrangement links TRBV5-1 to TRBJ1-1; D gene ambiguous. Germline CDR1 SGHRS, CDR2 YFSETQ. Trimming shortened V by 2 bases and J by 1 base, and 12 bases separated the two germline ends. The CDR3 consists of 15 residues. The CDR3 is CASSLNGPGNTEAFF. CDR3 in DNA: TGCGCCAGCAGCTTAAACGGCCCTGGGAACACTGAAGCTTTCTTT.

This clonotype has a handful of counts. This chain uses TRBV13 with TRBJ2-6; 10 positions agree with TRBD1. The CDR3 sequence is 18 residues long. Per germline, CDR1 PRHDT and CDR2 FYEKMQ (reference sequence). Losses at the gene ends were 4 bases for V and 4 bases for J; bases not matched to a gene: 10. The CDR3 protein is CASSYMTGGATGANVLTF. CDR3 sequence (DNA): TGTGCCAGCAGCTATATGACAGGGGGCGCGACCGGGGCCAACGTCCTGACTTTC.

In its sample, this clonotype was seen many times. The CDR3 loop reads CSARDRVDSNSPLHF. CDR3 DNA sequence: TGCAGTGCTAGAGATCGTGTTGACAGCAATTCACCCCTCCACTTT. The chain links TRBV20-1 to TRBJ1-6, with TRBD1 as a possible D gene (5 bases). CDR3 length: 15 amino acids. In germline, CDR1 is DFQATT, CDR2 SNEGSKA (reference sequence). The V end lost 0 bases, the J end lost 7 bases, and 13 bases lay between the germline ends.

This clonotype came up a few times. The chain couples TRBV30 to TRBJ2-3; TRBD2 matches 10 bases. CDR3 length: 13 amino acids. Germline values: CDR1 GTSNPN, CDR2 SVGIG (reference sequence). Germline trimming cut 2 bases from V and 11 bases from J; bases unmatched to any gene: 7. The CDR3 sequence is CAWSTLAGEQQYF. The CDR3 nucleotides read TGTGCCTGGAGTACCCTAGCGGGGGAGCAGCAGTATTTT.

The chain recombines TRBV6-2 or TRBV6-3 with TRBJ2-7, with D possibly being TRBD2 (5 bases). This CDR3 has 15 amino acids. Germline assignment: CDR1 MNHEY and CDR2 SVGEGT. V was trimmed by 0 bases and J by 0 bases, leaving 9 bases between them. Here the CDR3 DNA reads TGTGCCAGCAGTTACTCGATGGGGAGCTCCTACGAGCAGTACTTC. Translating gives CASSYSMGSSYEQYF.

The rearrangement uses TRBV10-3 and TRBJ1-3; D uncertain. Trimming left V 4 bases short and J 0 bases short, with 4 bases between. CDR3 length equals 13 residues. Germline V gene data show CDR1 as ENHRY and CDR2 as SYGVKD. CDR3 residues: CAISGGSGNTIYF. CDR3 DNA: TGTGCCATCAGTGGAGGCTCTGGAAACACCATATATTTT.

The chain combines TRBV10-3 with TRBJ2-7, with D hard to call. Trimming took off 10 bases at V and 0 bases at J, with 10 bases between the two ends. Germline lookup yields CDR1 ENHRY and CDR2 SYGVKD. This CDR3 is built from 12 residues. The CDR3 here is CASDIPSYEQYF. The CDR3 DNA sequence: TGTGCCAGCGACATCCCCTCCTACGAGCAGTACTTC.

Many counts were recorded for this clonotype. The V call is TRBV5-4, the J call TRBJ2-4; 9 positions agree with TRBD1. V gave up 1 base and J gave up 7 bases; unmatched junction bases: 9. Germline V lookup: CDR1 SGHNT, CDR2 YYREEE (reference sequence). The CDR3 covers 16 residues. The CDR3 DNA reads TGTGCCAGCAGCTTGTCAACAGGGGGCCGCTGGAACATTCAGTACTTC. Its translation is CASSLSTGGRWNIQYF.